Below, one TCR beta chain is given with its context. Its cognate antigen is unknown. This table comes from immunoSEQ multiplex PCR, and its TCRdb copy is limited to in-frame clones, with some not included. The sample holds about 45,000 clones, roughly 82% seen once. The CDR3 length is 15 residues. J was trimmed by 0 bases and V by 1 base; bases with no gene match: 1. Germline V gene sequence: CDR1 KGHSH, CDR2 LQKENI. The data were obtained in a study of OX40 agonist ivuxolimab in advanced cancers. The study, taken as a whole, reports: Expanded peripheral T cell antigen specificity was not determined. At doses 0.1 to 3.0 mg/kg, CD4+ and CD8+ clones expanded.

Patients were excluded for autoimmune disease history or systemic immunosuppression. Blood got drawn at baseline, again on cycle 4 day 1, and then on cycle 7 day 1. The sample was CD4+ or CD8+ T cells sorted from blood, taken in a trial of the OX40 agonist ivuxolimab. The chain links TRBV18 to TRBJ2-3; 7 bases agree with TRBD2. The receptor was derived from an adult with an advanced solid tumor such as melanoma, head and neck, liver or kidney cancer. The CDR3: CASSPLSGSTDTQYF. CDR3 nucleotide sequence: TGTGCCAGCTCACCACTTAGCGGGAGCACAGATACGCAGTATTTT.